The 13 T cell receptor beta chains in this list originate from one sample, sequenced in a study of blood T cell repertoires in COVID-19. TCRdb's table, derived via immunoSEQ multiplex PCR, lists solely in-frame clones and lacks some. The top ten clones hold around 6.5% of a sample with about 85,000 clones, roughly four fifths of them seen once. The sequenced sample consisted of peripheral blood. These receptors were taken from a man in his sixties with acute or convalescent COVID-19.

This chain joins TRBV6-1 and TRBJ1-1; D possibly corresponds to TRBD1 (5 bases). Per germline, CDR1 MNHNS and CDR2 SASEGT. V was trimmed by 4 bases and J by 1 base, leaving 16 bases between them. The CDR3 covers 16 residues. The CDR3 sequence: CASSGPSGTTNTEAFF. The CDR3 nucleotides read TGTGCCAGCAGTGGACCATCCGGGACTACGAACACTGAAGCTTTCTTT.

The V gene is TRBV7-2, the J gene TRBJ1-1; 7 nucleotides agree with TRBD1. Trimming at V came to 3 bases and at J to 2 bases, leaving 6 bases not matched to a gene. Germline assignment: CDR1 SGHTA and CDR2 FQGNSA. The CDR3 runs 15 residues. The CDR3 coding sequence is TGTGCCAGCAGCTTCCGGGGGACAGACAACACTGAAGCTTTCTTT. Protein product: CASSFRGTDNTEAFF.

The sample holds one count of this clone. The chain is built from TRBV7-9 and TRBJ2-7; 11 bases line up with TRBD1. Germline lookup yields CDR1 SEHNR and CDR2 FQNEAQ (reference sequence). With 5 bases clipped from V and 4 bases from J, the junction kept 4 bases outside the gene matches. The CDR3 consists of 14 residues. The CDR3 loop reads CASSHRDRGYEQYF. CDR3 DNA sequence: TGTGCCAGCAGCCACCGGGACAGGGGGTACGAGCAGTACTTC.

The gene calls are TRBV20-1 and TRBJ1-2; a possible D gene is TRBD1 (5 bases). CDR1 and CDR2 (germline): DFQATT, SNEGSKA (reference sequence). V lost 1 base and J lost 6, with 6 bases in between. This CDR3 has 11 residues. CDR3 in DNA: TGCAGTGCTAGAGGGGGCAATGGCTACACCTTC. Translating gives CSARGGNGYTF.

The count of this clone is one. The chain carries TRBV19 and TRBJ1-2, with TRBD1 matching over 7 bases. Germline CDR1 is LNHDA and CDR2 is SQIVND (reference sequence). CDR3 size: 15 residues. The trim removed 1 base at V and 3 bases at J, leaving 5 bases unmatched. CDR3 DNA: TGTGCCAGTAGTATAGTAGGAGGGGGCTACTATGGCTACACCTTC. This encodes CASSIVGGGYYGYTF.

This clone appeared a few times. The chain couples TRBV20-1 to TRBJ2-7; D is unclear. The CDR3 contains 11 residues. Germline V gene data show CDR1 as DFQATT and CDR2 as SNEGSKA (reference sequence). V lost 7 bases and J 0 bases, leaving 7 bases between the germline ends. CDR3 loop: CSVPGSYEQYF. CDR3 sequence (DNA): TGCAGTGTTCCGGGCTCCTACGAGCAGTACTTC.

The chain carries TRBV19 and TRBJ2-6; D possibly corresponds to TRBD2 (5 bases). Germline V gene data show CDR1 as LNHDA and CDR2 as SQIVND (reference sequence). The V end lost 2 bases, the J end lost 0 bases, and 11 bases lay between the germline ends. There are 17 residues in the CDR3. The CDR3 loop reads CASSITGDDSGANVLTF. Here the CDR3 DNA reads TGTGCCAGTAGTATAACCGGGGATGACTCTGGGGCCAACGTCCTGACTTTC.

V usage is TRBV5-1 and J usage is TRBJ1-2; D call uncertain. CDR3 length: 14 residues. The germline V gene has CDR1 SGHRS and CDR2 YFSETQ. Trimming stripped 4 bases from V and 4 bases from J, with 14 bases between. The CDR3 here is CASSEEVLGYGYTF. Here the CDR3 DNA reads TGCGCCAGCAGCGAGGAGGTTCTCGGCTATGGCTACACCTTC.

J is TRBJ2-7 and V is TRBV12-5; D is uncertain. Deletions cut 2 bases from V and 7 bases from J, with 18 bases between. The CDR3 has 15 amino acids. Germline V gene data show CDR1 as LGHNT and CDR2 as FRNRAP. CDR3 in DNA: TGTGCTAGTGGTTTGTACGCGGTGCTTCGGATGGAGCAGTACTTC. It translates to CASGLYAVLRMEQYF. Filled out from reference TRBV12-5 and TRBJ2-7, the complete variable domain reads DARVTQTPRHKVTEMGQEVTMRCQPILGHNTVFWYRQTMMQGLELLAYFRNRAPLDDSGMPKDRFSAEMPDATLATLKIQPSEPRDSAVYFCASGLYAVLRMEQYFGPGTRLTVT.

This chain uses TRBV2 with TRBJ2-2; possibly TRBD1 for D (6 bases). Trimming removed 5 bases from V and 1 base from J, with 11 bases in between. This CDR3 region has 15 residues. The germline V gene has CDR1 SNHLY and CDR2 FYNNEI. Written as DNA, the CDR3 is TGTGCCAGCAGTCCCAGGACAGTGAACACCGGGGAGCTGTTTTTT. As protein: CASSPRTVNTGELFF.

The chain carries TRBV5-1 and TRBJ2-1; possible D gene TRBD2, 5 bases. This CDR3 comprises 12 residues. Germline V gene data show CDR1 as SGHRS and CDR2 as YFSETQ. V was clipped by 2 bases and J by 7 bases, with 7 bases between them. The CDR3 DNA sequence: TGCGCCAGCAGCTTTCAGCGGAATGAGCAGTTCTTC. Its translation is CASSFQRNEQFF.

The chain joins TRBV19 to TRBJ1-6; possibly TRBD1 for D (5 bases). Germline assignment: CDR1 LNHDA and CDR2 SQIVND (reference sequence). V lost 5 bases, J lost 7 bases, and 9 bases lay in between. The CDR3 is 13 amino acids. CDR3 residues: CASSSHRNSPLHF. CDR3 in DNA: TGTGCCAGTAGTTCTCACAGGAATTCACCCCTCCACTTT. The variable domain in full, with the rest retrieved from reference TRBV19 and TRBJ1-6, is DGGITQSPKYLFRKEGQNVTLSCEQNLNHDAMYWYRQDPGQGLRLIYYSQIVNDFQKGDIAEGYSVSREKKESFPLTVTSAQKNPTAFYLCASSSHRNSPLHFGNGTRLTVT.

The chain is built from TRBV5-8 and TRBJ1-1; TRBD1 matches 8 bases. Per germline, CDR1 SGHTS and CDR2 YDEGEE. The trim removed 0 bases at V and 4 bases at J, leaving 5 bases unmatched. The CDR3 is 15 residues long. In DNA, the CDR3 is TGTGCCAGCAGCTTGGGACAGGGGTTTATCACTGAAGCTTTCTTT. This encodes CASSLGQGFITEAFF.